This T cell receptor (beta chain) was recorded in a study of cytomegalovirus exposure and HLA in healthy donors. The CDR3 spans 14 residues. CDR1 is SGDLS, CDR2 YYNGEE, per germline. V was pared by 2 bases and J by 6 bases, with 15 bases between. The PCR used 60 Vbeta and 13 Jbeta primers. TCRdb's copy holds only in-frame clones and misses some; the assay was immunoSEQ multiplex PCR. The sample has fewer than 120,000 clones; about four fifths are singletons. With regard to this clone: Its antigen is currently unknown.

General study results and limits: Several of the most significant clusters appeared linked to common viral pathogens, based on a later analysis. Another analysis was done later, and it associated 15,000 or so TCR beta sequences with HLA alleles at 0.05 false discovery rate.

Sequencing was performed on PBMCs. The rearrangement uses TRBV9 and TRBJ2-7, with D tentatively TRBD2 (5 bases). The sequence came from a woman aged 60-70 years in good health and CMV-seropositive. Here the CDR3 DNA reads TGTGCCAGCAGCGTGGGCGGGTTGGCCTCCGAGCAGTACTTC. The encoded protein is CASSVGGLASEQYF. The variable domain in full, with the rest retrieved from reference TRBV9 and TRBJ2-7, is DSGVTQTPKHLITATGQRVTLRCSPRSGDLSVYWYQQSLDQGLQFLIQYYNGEERAKGNILERFSAQQFPDLHSELNLSSLELGDSALYFCASSVGGLASEQYFGPGTRLTVT.